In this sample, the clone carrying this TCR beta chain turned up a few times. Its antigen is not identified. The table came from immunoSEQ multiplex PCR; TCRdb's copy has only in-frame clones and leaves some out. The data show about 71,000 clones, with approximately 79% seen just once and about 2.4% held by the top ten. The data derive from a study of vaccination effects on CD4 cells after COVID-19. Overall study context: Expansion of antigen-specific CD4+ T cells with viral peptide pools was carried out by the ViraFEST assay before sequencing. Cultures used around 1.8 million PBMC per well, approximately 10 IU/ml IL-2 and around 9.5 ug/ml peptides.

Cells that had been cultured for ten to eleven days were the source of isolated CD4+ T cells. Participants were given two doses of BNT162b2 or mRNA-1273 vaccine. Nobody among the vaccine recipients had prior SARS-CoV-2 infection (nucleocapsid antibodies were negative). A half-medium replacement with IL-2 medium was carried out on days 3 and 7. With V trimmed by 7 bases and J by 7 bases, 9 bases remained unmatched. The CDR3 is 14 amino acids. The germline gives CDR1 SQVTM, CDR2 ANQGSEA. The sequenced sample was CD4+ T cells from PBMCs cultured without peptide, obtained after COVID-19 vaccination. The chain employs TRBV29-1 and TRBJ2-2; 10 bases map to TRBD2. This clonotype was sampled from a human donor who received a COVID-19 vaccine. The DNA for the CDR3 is TGCAGCGCGCCGGGACTAGCGATGGACGGGGAGCTGTTTTTT. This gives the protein CSAPGLAMDGELFF.